The 30 T cell receptor beta chains in this list originate from one sample, sequenced in a study of T cells expressing NK-cell markers (dated by TCRdb to the early 2020s). Library method: 5' RACE. TCRdb names Illumina HiSeq 2000 as the instrument used. After TCRdb reprocessed the reads, each CDR3 protein sequence was kept as one row, without DNA. In this sample's table one finds a few hundred thousand distinct CDR3 sequences. About 5.2% of the sample comes from the top ten. The sequenced sample was blood T cells: a sorted CD56 or NKG2C T cell subset, CD4+ or CD8+ T cells, or bulk PBMC T cells (not recorded which). The receptor source for this set is a man aged 18-70 years in good health.

The chain couples TRBV5-1 to TRBJ2-3; TCRdb indicates TRBD2, and absent DNA this call remains unverified. CDR3 length: 15 residues. Germline CDR1 SGHRS, CDR2 YFSETQ. CDR3 in amino acids: CASTTRLLGTDTQYF. The variable domain in full, completed from reference TRBV5-1 and TRBJ2-3, reads KAGVTQTPRYLIKTRGQQVTLSCSPISGHRSVSWYQQTPGQGLQFLFEYFSETQRNKGNFPGRFSGRQFSNSRSEMNVSTLELGDSALYLCASTTRLLGTDTQYFGPGTRLTVL.

The V call is TRBV6-1, the J call TRBJ1-3; TCRdb reports TRBD1, a call that lacks DNA to check it against. This CDR3 contains 13 residues. In germline, CDR1 is MNHNS, CDR2 SASEGT. CDR3 residues: CASRTGVGNTIYF.

This chain connects TRBV5-1 to TRBJ1-3. The CDR3 is 14 amino acids. Germline V gene lookup returns CDR1 SGHRS and CDR2 YFSETQ. The CDR3 here is CASSPRSSGNTIYF.

The CDR3: CASSFPGGTGELFF. The V and J genes are TRBV27 and TRBJ2-2; with no DNA, the TCRdb D assignment of TRBD1 cannot be verified. CDR1 and CDR2 (germline): MNHEY, SMNVEV (reference sequence). This CDR3 contains 14 residues.

The V gene is TRBV18, the J gene TRBJ2-1. Germline V gene sequence: CDR1 KGHSH, CDR2 LQKENI. This CDR3 region has 14 residues. CDR3 sequence reads: CASSPIDGHNEQFF.

The rearrangement uses TRBV5-6 and TRBJ1-4. The germline CDR1 and CDR2 sequences are SGHDT and YYEEEE. The CDR3 length is 16 residues. The CDR3 here is CASSFYRVTTNEKLFF.

CDR3: CASSHSGGQETQYF. J is TRBJ2-5 and V is TRBV7-3; TCRdb calls TRBD2, which cannot be checked without DNA. There are 14 residues in the CDR3. CDR1 and CDR2 (germline): SGHTA, FQGTGA.

J is TRBJ1-1 and V is TRBV12-3 or TRBV12-4; TCRdb's assignment of TRBD1 cannot be checked, as there is no DNA. The CDR3 extends over 16 amino acids. The CDR3 sequence: CASRTRRQGIISEAFF.

This chain links TRBV5-1 with TRBJ2-1; as DNA is missing, the TRBD1 call by TCRdb cannot be tested. The CDR3 runs to 15 residues. Per the germline V gene, CDR1 is SGHRS and CDR2 is YFSETQ. This chain's CDR3 is CASSFRAGDYNEQFF.

The chain links TRBV5-1 to TRBJ1-3. CDR3 length: 13 residues. Germline-derived CDR1 and CDR2 are SGHRS and YFSETQ. CDR3 protein: CASTGTNGNTIYF.

The gene calls are TRBV5-4 and TRBJ2-6; with no DNA, the TCRdb D assignment of TRBD1 cannot be verified. CDR1 SGHNT and CDR2 YYREEE come from the germline V gene (reference sequence). The CDR3 totals 17 residues. This CDR3 reads CASSSRTRRSGANVLTF.

V gene TRBV6-6 combines with J gene TRBJ2-5; the D call of TRBD1 rests on TCRdb alone, since no DNA is present to check it. From germline, CDR1 is MNHNY and CDR2 SVGAGI (reference sequence). The CDR3 length is 13 residues. This CDR3 reads CASTRQARETQYF.

This chain uses TRBV5-1 with TRBJ1-1; no DNA is available, so the TRBD1 call from TCRdb remains unchecked. This CDR3 contains 16 residues. Germline loops: CDR1 SGHRS, CDR2 YFSETQ. The CDR3 sequence: CASSLVQNVKRGEAFF.

V gene TRBV9 combines with J gene TRBJ2-7; the TRBD2 assignment by TCRdb is unverifiable without DNA. Germline loops: CDR1 SGDLS, CDR2 YYNGEE. This CDR3 is 17 amino acids long. CDR3 loop: CASSPRGSGGYEYEQYF. Based on the CDR3 plus reference TRBV9 and TRBJ2-7, the full variable domain is DSGVTQTPKHLITATGQRVTLRCSPRSGDLSVYWYQQSLDQGLQFLIQYYNGEERAKGNILERFSAQQFPDLHSELNLSSLELGDSALYFCASSPRGSGGYEYEQYFGPGTRLTVT.

V gene TRBV29-1 combines with J gene TRBJ1-5; with no DNA, the TCRdb D assignment of TRBD1 cannot be verified. The CDR3 consists of 12 residues. Germline V lookup: CDR1 SQVTM, CDR2 ANQGSEA. The CDR3 loop is CSVRDGVQPQHF.

The gene calls are TRBV5-5 and TRBJ2-7; the TRBD1 assignment by TCRdb is unverifiable without DNA. This CDR3 has 13 amino acids. The germline V gene encodes CDR1 SGHKS and CDR2 YYEKEE (reference sequence). CDR3 residues: CASSSPTGYEQYF.

This chain connects TRBV2 to TRBJ2-5. CDR1 SNHLY and CDR2 FYNNEI come from the germline V gene. This CDR3 contains 12 residues. The CDR3 loop is CASARSRETQYF.

The rearrangement joins TRBV2 to TRBJ1-1; TCRdb names TRBD1, which stays unverified in the absence of DNA. Germline values: CDR1 SNHLY, CDR2 FYNNEI. This CDR3 contains 15 residues. The CDR3 sequence is CASSPRGSAGTEAFF.

This chain connects TRBV20-1 to TRBJ2-7; TCRdb indicates TRBD2, and absent DNA this call remains unverified. The CDR3 is 14 amino acids. Germline V lookup: CDR1 DFQATT, CDR2 SNEGSKA (reference sequence). The CDR3 region is CSARERGSVYEQYF.

This sequence joins TRBV2 and TRBJ2-1. Per the germline V gene, CDR1 is SNHLY and CDR2 is FYNNEI. The CDR3 length is 11 residues. The CDR3 sequence: CASGKRNEQFF.

V usage is TRBV7-7 and J usage is TRBJ2-7; there is no DNA to check the TCRdb D call of TRBD1. In germline, CDR1 is SSHAT, CDR2 FNYEAQ (reference sequence). There are 15 residues in the CDR3. The CDR3 loop reads CASSPGGDKSYEQYF.

This chain connects TRBV2 to TRBJ2-5; TCRdb selects TRBD1, and the lack of DNA leaves this call unchecked. Germline V gene data show CDR1 as SNHLY and CDR2 as FYNNEI. This CDR3 has 13 residues. The CDR3 reads CASSLRQKETQYF.

The chain combines TRBV5-1 with TRBJ1-1. CDR3 size: 13 residues. The germline gives CDR1 SGHRS, CDR2 YFSETQ. The CDR3 loop reads CASSRQVNTEAFF.

The chain joins TRBV11-2 to TRBJ2-1; the D call from TCRdb, TRBD1, cannot be confirmed without DNA. The CDR3 consists of 15 residues. Germline CDR1 and CDR2: SGHAT and FQNNGV. CDR3 residues: CASSRLRGRDNEQFF. The entire variable domain, with the rest obtained from reference TRBV11-2 and TRBJ2-1, is as follows: EAGVAQSPRYKIIEKRQSVAFWCNPISGHATLYWYQQILGQGPKLLIQFQNNGVVDDSQLPKDRFSAERLKGVDSTLKIQPAKLEDSAVYLCASSRLRGRDNEQFFGPGTRLTVL.

V usage is TRBV14 and J usage is TRBJ2-2; the TCRdb call, TRBD1, lacks DNA for checking. Germline lookup yields CDR1 SGHDN and CDR2 FVKESK. The CDR3 has 15 amino acids. The CDR3 here is CASSHLQGDTGELFF.

The gene calls are TRBV6-1 and TRBJ2-7; the D call of TRBD1 rests on TCRdb alone, since no DNA is present to check it. CDR1 is MNHNS and CDR2 is SASEGT in the germline V gene. The CDR3 spans 15 residues. The CDR3 loop is CASRATGVGSYEQYF.

V is TRBV9 and J is TRBJ2-5; TCRdb's D gene call, TRBD2, goes unchecked for lack of DNA. The germline gives CDR1 SGDLS, CDR2 YYNGEE. The CDR3 runs 16 residues. CDR3 region: CASSPQRGTRGETQYF.

The chain combines TRBV19 with TRBJ2-1; TCRdb indicates TRBD2, and absent DNA this call remains unverified. The germline V gene has CDR1 LNHDA and CDR2 SQIVND (reference sequence). This CDR3 contains 15 residues. The CDR3 loop is CASSIGLAAGDEQFF.

The rearrangement joins TRBV12-3 or TRBV12-4 to TRBJ1-4; TCRdb reports TRBD1, a call that lacks DNA to check it against. The CDR3 consists of 14 residues. The CDR3 sequence: CASSSDSLNEKLFF.

V usage is TRBV12-3 or TRBV12-4 and J usage is TRBJ2-5; TCRdb names TRBD2, which stays unverified in the absence of DNA. The CDR3 is 14 amino acids. CDR3 protein: CASSERGGRETQYF.